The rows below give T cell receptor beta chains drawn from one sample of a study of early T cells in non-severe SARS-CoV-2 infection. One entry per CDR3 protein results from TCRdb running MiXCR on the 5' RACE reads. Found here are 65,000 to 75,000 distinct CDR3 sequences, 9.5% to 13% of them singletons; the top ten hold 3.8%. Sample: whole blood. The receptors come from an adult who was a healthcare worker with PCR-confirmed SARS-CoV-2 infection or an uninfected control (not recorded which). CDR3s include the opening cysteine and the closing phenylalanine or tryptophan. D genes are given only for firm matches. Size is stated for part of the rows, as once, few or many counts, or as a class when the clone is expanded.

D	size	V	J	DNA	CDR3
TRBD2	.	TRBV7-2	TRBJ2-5	TGTGCCAGCAGCTTAGCGACTAGCGTGGAGACCCAGTACTTC	CASSLATSVETQYF
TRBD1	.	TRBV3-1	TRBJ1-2	TGTGCCAGCAGCCAAGACCAGGGGGTTCCCTATGGCTACACCTTC	CASSQDQGVPYGYTF
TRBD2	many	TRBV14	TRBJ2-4	TGTGCCAGCAGCATCGGACTAGCGGGAGAATCCGCCAAAAACATTCAGTACTTC	CASSIGLAGESAKNIQYF
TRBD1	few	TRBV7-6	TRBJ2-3	TGTGCCAGCAGCCTGAGTCCGGGACAGGGGGCAGATACGCAGTATTTT	CASSLSPGQGADTQYF
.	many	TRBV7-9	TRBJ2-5	TGTGCCAGCAGCGGAGGGTTAGAGGAGACCCAGTACTTC	CASSGGLEETQYF
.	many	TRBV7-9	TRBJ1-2	TGTGCCAGCAGCCCAGCCTCCGGGACCCTTTTCTATGGCTACACCTTC	CASSPASGTLFYGYTF
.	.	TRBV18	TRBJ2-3	TGTGCCAGCTCACCCAACGAGGGGGTTATAACAGATACGCAGTATTTT	CASSPNEGVITDTQYF
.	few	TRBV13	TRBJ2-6	TGTGCCAGCAGCTTTGAAGCAAGAGGGGCCAACGTCCTGACTTTC	CASSFEARGANVLTF
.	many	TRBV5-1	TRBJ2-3	TGTGCCAGCAGCTTGGTCGGTACAGATACGCAGTATTTT	CASSLVGTDTQYF
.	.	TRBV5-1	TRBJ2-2	TGCGCCAGCAGCTCTGACTTTTACACCGGGGAGCTGTTTTTT	CASSSDFYTGELFF
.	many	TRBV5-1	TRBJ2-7	TGCGCCAGCAGCCCCGCTGGCCCCTACGAGCAGTACTTC	CASSPAGPYEQYF
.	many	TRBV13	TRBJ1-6	TGTGCCAGCCAAGGATCCGATTCACCCCTCCACTTT	CASQGSDSPLHF
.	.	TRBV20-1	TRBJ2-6	TGCAGTGCTAATAGGGCGTCTGGGGCCAACGTCCTGACTTTC	CSANRASGANVLTF
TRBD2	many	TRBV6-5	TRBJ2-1	TGTGCCAGCAGTTACAGGCGGACTAGCGCCAATGAGCAGTTCTTC	CASSYRRTSANEQFF
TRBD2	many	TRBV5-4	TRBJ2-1	TGTGCCAGCAGCTTGTCCTTAGCGGGAGGGTCCTACAATGAGCAGTTCTTC	CASSLSLAGGSYNEQFF
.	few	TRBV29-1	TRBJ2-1	TGCAGCGCCGGAGGACCCAGCGAAGTAGATGAGCAGTTCTTC	CSAGGPSEVDEQFF
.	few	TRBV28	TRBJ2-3	TGTGCCAGCAGTTTAATGGAGGGTGCAGATACGCAGTATTTT	CASSLMEGADTQYF
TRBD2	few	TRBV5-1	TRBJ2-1	TGCGCCAGCAGCTGGACTAGCGGGAGTGGGAATGAGCAGTTCTTC	CASSWTSGSGNEQFF
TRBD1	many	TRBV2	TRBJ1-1	TGTGCCAGCAGCGCCATGGACAGGGGCCGGGCTTTCTTT	CASSAMDRGRAFF
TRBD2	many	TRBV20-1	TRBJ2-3	TGCAGTGCTAGAGAGGTAGCGGGAGTAGTCAAAGCGCAGTATTTT	CSAREVAGVVKAQYF
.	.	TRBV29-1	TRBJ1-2	TGCAGCGTTGAGAGGGAGTCTGGGGTCGGCTACACCTTC	CSVERESGVGYTF
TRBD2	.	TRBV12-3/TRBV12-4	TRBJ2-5	TGTGCCAGCAGTTTAGGCGGGGGTACCCAAGAGACCCAGTACTTC	CASSLGGGTQETQYF
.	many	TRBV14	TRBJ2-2	TGTGCCAGCAGCCAACCCTCCGGCAGGGCTCGGGCCGGGGAGCTGTTTTTT	CASSQPSGRARAGELFF
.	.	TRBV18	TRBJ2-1	TGTGCCAGCTCACCGTGGAGCCAGGCGAAAGAGCAGTTCTTC	CASSPWSQAKEQFF
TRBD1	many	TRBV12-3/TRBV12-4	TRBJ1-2	TGTGCCAGCAGCTCCCCCGACAGGGTCGGAGGCTACACCTTC	CASSSPDRVGGYTF
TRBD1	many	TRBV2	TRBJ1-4	TGTGCCAGCACCTCGACAGGGGCTGGGAATGAAAAACTGTTTTTT	CASTSTGAGNEKLFF
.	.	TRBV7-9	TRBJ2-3	TGTGCCAGCAGCCCGAAGGGTGAGGGAAAAACGCAGTATTTT	CASSPKGEGKTQYF
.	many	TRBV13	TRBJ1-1	TGTGCCAGCAGCCAAGGGCTGAACACTGAAGCTTTCTTT	CASSQGLNTEAFF
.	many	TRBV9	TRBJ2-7	TGTGCCAGCAGCCCTGGGGGCCGCGGGGAGCAGTACTTC	CASSPGGRGEQYF
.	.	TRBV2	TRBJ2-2	TGTGCCAGCAGTGAAGCAGGGATCCCGAACACCGGGGAGCTGTTTTTT	CASSEAGIPNTGELFF
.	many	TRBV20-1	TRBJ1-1	TGCAGTGCCGGAGGGGTCGGGAACACTGAAGCTTTCTTT	CSAGGVGNTEAFF
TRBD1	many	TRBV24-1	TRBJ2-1	TGTGCCACCAGTGAGGCCGGGACAGGGGGAGAGGATGAGCAGTTCTTC	CATSEAGTGGEDEQFF
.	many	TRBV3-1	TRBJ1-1	TGTGCATTTCAGGGAGGGGGGGCTCTGAACACTGAAGCTTTCTTT	CAFQGGGALNTEAFF
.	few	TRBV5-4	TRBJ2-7	TGTGCCAGCAGCCCCCCGGGGCACGTCTACGAGCAGTACTTC	CASSPPGHVYEQYF
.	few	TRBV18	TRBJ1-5	TGTGCCAGCTCTCCACAGGGTAATAGCAATCAGCCCCAGCATTTT	CASSPQGNSNQPQHF
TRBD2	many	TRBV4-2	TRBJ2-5	TGTGCCAGCAGCCCAGCGGGACTAGCTCCAGAGACCCAGTACTTC	CASSPAGLAPETQYF
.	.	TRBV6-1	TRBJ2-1	TGTGCCAGCAGTGAACTTACCGGGGACTGGGAGGAGCAGTTCTTC	CASSELTGDWEEQFF
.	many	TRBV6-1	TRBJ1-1	TGTGCCAGCAGCCGAAGGGGCGACACTGAAGCTTTCTTT	CASSRRGDTEAFF
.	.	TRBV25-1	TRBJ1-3	TGTGCCAGCAGTGAATCTGGGGATTCTGGAAACACCATATATTTT	CASSESGDSGNTIYF
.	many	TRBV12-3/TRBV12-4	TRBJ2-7	TGTGCCAGCAGTTTAGGATTATACAGGAGCTACTACTTC	CASSLGLYRSYYF
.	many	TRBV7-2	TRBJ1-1	TGTGCCAGCAGCGCTCTTGTCCGAGGGGTGAACACTGAAGCTTTCTTT	CASSALVRGVNTEAFF
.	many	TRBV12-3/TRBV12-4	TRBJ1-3	TGTGCCAGCAGTCCGGGAAACACCATATATTTT	CASSPGNTIYF
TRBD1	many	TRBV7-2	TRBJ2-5	TGTGCCAGCAGCTCCTCGACAGGGGTGTACCAAGAGACCCAGTACTTC	CASSSSTGVYQETQYF
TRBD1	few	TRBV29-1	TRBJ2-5	TGCAGCGGACAGGGGAGCGGGACCCAGTACTTC	CSGQGSGTQYF
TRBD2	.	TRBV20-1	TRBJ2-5	TGCAGTATACTAGCGGGAGGGGGAGTAGAGACCCAGTACTTC	CSILAGGGVETQYF
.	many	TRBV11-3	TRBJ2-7	TGTGCCAGCAGCTTAAGGCCAAGCATGCAGTACTTC	CASSLRPSMQYF
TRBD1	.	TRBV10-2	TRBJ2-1	TGCGCCAGCAGTGAACGTGGAGACAGGGCTACGAATGAGCAGTTCTTC	CASSERGDRATNEQFF
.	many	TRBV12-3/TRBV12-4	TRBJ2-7	TGTGCCAGCAGTTTAGCGGGCTACGAGCAGTACTTC	CASSLAGYEQYF
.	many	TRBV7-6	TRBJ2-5	TGTGCCAGCAGCTTATACGTGATGGACGAGACCCAGTACTTC	CASSLYVMDETQYF
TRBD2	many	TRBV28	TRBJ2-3	TGTGCCAGCATCGGTGTAGCGGGTTCCGCTGAAGATACGCAGTATTTT	CASIGVAGSAEDTQYF
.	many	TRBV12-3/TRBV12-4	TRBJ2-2	TGTGCCAGCAGTTTAGGGCTAGGGCCCGGGGAGCTGTTTTTT	CASSLGLGPGELFF
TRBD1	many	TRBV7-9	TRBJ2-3	TGTGCCAGCAGCTTAGAAGGGGGCGCGCAGTATTTT	CASSLEGGAQYF
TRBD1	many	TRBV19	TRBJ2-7	TGTGCCAGTAGAACCCGGGACAGTAACACCTACGAGCAGTACTTC	CASRTRDSNTYEQYF
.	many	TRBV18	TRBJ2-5	TGTGCCAGCTCAGACTCGGCGGAAGTTCAAGAGACCCAGTACTTC	CASSDSAEVQETQYF
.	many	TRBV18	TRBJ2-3	TGTGCCAGCTCACCAAACAGGCCGCCGGATACGCAGTATTTT	CASSPNRPPDTQYF
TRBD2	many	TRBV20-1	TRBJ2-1	TGCAGTGCCAAGGGCCTAGCGGGTTTCTACAATGAGCAGTTCTTC	CSAKGLAGFYNEQFF
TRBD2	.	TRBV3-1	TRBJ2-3	TGTGCCAGCAGCCAAGGGACTAGCCTCACTACGCAGTATTTT	CASSQGTSLTTQYF